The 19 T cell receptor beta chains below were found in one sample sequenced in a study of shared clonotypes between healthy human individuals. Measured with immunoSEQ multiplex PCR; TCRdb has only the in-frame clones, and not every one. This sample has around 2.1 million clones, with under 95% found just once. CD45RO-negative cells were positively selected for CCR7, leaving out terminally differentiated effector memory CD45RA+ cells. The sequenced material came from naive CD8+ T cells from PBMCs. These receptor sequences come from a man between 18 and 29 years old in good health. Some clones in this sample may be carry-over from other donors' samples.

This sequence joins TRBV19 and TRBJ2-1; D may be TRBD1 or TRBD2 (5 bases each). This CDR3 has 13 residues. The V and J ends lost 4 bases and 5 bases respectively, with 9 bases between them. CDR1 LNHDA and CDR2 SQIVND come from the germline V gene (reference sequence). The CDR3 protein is CASSTGPDNEQFF. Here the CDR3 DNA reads TGTGCCAGTAGTACGGGACCCGACAATGAGCAGTTCTTC.

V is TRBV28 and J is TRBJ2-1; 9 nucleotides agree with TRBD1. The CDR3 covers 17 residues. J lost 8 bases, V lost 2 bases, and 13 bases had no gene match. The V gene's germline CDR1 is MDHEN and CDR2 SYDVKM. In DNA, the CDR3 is TGTGCCAGCAGTTTAAACCGGAAACGGACAGGGGAACATGAGCAGTTCTTC. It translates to CASSLNRKRTGEHEQFF.

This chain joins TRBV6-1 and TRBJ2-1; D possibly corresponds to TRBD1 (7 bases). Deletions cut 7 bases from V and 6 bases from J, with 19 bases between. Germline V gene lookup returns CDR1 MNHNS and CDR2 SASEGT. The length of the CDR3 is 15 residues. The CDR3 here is CASNNLYRGLNEQFF. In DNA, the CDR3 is TGTGCCAGCAATAACCTGTACAGGGGACTCAATGAGCAGTTCTTC.

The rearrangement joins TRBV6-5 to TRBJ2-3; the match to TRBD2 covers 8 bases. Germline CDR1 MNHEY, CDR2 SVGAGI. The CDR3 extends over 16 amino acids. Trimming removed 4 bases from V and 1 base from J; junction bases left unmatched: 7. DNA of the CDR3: TGTGCCAGCAGTTCTTTAACTAGCGGCGGCACAGATACGCAGTATTTT. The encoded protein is CASSSLTSGGTDTQYF.

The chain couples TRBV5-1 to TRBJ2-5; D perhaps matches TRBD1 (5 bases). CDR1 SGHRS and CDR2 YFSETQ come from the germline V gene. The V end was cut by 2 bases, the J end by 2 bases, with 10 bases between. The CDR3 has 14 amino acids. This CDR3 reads CASSLPDTQETQYF. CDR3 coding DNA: TGCGCCAGCAGCTTACCGGACACTCAAGAGACCCAGTACTTC.

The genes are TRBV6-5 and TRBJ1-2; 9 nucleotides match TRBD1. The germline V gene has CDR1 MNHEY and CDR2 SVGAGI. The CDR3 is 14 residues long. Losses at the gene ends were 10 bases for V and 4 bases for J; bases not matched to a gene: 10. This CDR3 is CATTRQGGGYGYTF. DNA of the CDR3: TGTGCCACCACAAGACAGGGGGGAGGCTATGGCTACACCTTC.

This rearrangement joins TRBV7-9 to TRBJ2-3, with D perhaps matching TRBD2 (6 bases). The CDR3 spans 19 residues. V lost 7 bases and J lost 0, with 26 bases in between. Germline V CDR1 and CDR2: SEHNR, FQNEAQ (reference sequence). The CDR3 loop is CASTSAGAGKSPSTDTQYF. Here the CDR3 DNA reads TGTGCCAGCACCTCCGCGGGTGCGGGAAAGAGTCCTAGCACAGATACGCAGTATTTT.

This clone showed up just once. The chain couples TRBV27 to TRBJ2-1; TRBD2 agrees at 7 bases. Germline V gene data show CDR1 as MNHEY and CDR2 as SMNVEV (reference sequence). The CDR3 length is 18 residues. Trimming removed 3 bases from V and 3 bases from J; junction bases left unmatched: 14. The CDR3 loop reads CASSFLPLRWEGYNEQFF. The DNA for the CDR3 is TGTGCCAGCAGTTTCCTCCCACTGAGGTGGGAGGGCTACAATGAGCAGTTCTTC.

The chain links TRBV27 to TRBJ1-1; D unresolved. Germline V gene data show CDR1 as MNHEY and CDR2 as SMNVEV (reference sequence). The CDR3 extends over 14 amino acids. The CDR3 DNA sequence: TGTGTCTCAGGATGGGCAATTATGAACACTGAAGCTTTCTTT. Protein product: CVSGWAIMNTEAFF.

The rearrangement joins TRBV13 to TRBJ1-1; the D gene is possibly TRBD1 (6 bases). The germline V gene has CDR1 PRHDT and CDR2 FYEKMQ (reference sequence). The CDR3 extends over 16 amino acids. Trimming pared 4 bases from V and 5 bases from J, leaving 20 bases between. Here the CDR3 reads CASSSPMGGAGTEAFF. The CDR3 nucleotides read TGTGCCAGCAGCTCCCCAATGGGGGGCGCGGGAACTGAAGCTTTCTTT.

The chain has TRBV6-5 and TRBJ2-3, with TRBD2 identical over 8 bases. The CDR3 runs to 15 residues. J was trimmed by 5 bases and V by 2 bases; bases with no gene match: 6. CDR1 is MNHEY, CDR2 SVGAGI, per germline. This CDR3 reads CASSYLAGGRDTQYF. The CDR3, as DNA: TGTGCCAGCAGTTACCTAGCGGGTGGTAGAGATACGCAGTATTTT.

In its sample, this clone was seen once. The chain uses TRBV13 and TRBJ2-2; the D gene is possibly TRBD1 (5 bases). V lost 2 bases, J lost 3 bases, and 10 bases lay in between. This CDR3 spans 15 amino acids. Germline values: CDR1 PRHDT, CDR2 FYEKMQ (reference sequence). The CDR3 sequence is CASSLKGAYTGELFF. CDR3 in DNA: TGTGCCAGCAGCTTAAAAGGGGCGTACACCGGGGAGCTGTTTTTT.

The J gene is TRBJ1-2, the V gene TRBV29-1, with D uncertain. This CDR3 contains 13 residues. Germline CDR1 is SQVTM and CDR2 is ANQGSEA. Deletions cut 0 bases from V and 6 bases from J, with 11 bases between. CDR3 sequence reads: CSVEDLRAHGYTF. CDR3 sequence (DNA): TGCAGCGTTGAAGATCTCAGAGCCCATGGCTACACCTTC.

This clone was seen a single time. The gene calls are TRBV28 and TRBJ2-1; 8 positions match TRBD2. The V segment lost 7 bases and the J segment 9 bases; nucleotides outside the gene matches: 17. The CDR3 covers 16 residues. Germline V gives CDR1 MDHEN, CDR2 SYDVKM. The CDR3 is CASTPSGGAGVGEQFF. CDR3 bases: TGTGCCAGCACCCCCTCGGGGGGGGCGGGGGTTGGTGAGCAGTTCTTC.

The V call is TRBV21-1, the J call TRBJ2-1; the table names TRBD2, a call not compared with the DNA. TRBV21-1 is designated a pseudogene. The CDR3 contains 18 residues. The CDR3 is CASSKARAGDTIYNEQFF. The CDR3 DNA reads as TGTGCCAGCAGCAAAGCTCGAGCGGGCGACACAATCTACAATGAGCAGTTCTTC.

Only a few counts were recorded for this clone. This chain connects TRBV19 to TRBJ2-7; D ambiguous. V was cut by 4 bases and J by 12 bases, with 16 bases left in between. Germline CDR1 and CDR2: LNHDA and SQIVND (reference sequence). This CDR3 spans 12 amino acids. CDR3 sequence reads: CASSNEFPLSYF. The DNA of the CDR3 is TGTGCCAGTAGTAACGAGTTTCCCCTCTCGTACTTC.

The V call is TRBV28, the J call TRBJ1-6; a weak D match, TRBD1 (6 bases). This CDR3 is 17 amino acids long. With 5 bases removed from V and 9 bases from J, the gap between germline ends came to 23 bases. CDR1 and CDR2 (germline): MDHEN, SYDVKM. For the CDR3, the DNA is TGTGCCAGCAGTCCGTTACTAGGGCAGGGGTGGAGTTCACCCCTCCACTTT. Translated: CASSPLLGQGWSSPLHF.

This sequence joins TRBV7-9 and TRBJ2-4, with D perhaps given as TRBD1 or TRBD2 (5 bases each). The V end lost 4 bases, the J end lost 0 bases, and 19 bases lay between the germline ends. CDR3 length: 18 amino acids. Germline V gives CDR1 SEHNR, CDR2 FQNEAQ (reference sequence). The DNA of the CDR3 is TGTGCCAGCAGCTCTCGGGACCCAAGAGATTTAGCCAAAAACATTCAGTACTTC. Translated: CASSSRDPRDLAKNIQYF.

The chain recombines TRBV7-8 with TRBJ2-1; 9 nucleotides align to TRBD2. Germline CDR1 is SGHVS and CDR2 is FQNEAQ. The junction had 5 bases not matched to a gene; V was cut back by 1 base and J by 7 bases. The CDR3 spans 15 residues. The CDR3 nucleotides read TGTGCCAGCAGCTTAGGCGGGAGGGCCTCTAATGAGCAGTTCTTC. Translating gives CASSLGGRASNEQFF.